This TCR beta chain comes out of a study of T-cell memory formation after mild COVID-19. Study at large: Largely, the TCR clusters proved donor specific. Study-level results: A second wave of clones peaked on day 37, and their SARS-CoV-2 specificity went unconfirmed. Largely, contracting CD4+ clones fell within CM and EM, and contracting CD8+ clones within EMRA.

This clonotype was detected only a few times. The antigen is unknown. From the 5' RACE reads, TCRdb called clonotypes with MiXCR, one entry per CDR3 protein. Of about 350,000 distinct CDR3 sequences in the sample, roughly 13% were seen once. The CDR3 has 16 residues. J was trimmed by 0 bases and V by 2 bases; bases with no gene match: 1. The germline V gene has CDR1 MNHNY and CDR2 SVGAGI (reference sequence). The sequenced sample consisted of PBMCs or a T cell subset sorted from them (not recorded which). This rearrangement joins TRBV6-6 to TRBJ2-2, with TRBD2 identical over 9 bases. The clonotype was recovered from a man between 18 and 29 years old who had mild COVID-19 (a few samples of this study predate the infection). Cell type and time point are not known. The CDR3 region is CASSYGLASNTGELFF. The CDR3 region has the DNA TGTGCCAGCAGTTACGGACTAGCGTCGAACACCGGGGAGCTGTTTTTT.